One sample yielded the 32 T cell receptor beta chains listed below, sequenced in a study of blood T cell repertoires in COVID-19. Produced via immunoSEQ multiplex PCR; TCRdb's table is partial and in-frame only. In the table there are fewer than 650,000 clones, about 88% of which are singletons. The sequencing input was peripheral blood. Every receptor here comes from a woman between 45 and 65 years old with COVID-19, enrolled during active disease.

This clone is a singleton in its sample. This chain joins TRBV2 and TRBJ1-5, with D possibly being TRBD1 (5 bases). Germline V gene lookup returns CDR1 SNHLY and CDR2 FYNNEI. The CDR3 spans 14 residues. The V end lost 5 bases, the J end lost 4 bases, and 12 bases lay between the germline ends. The CDR3 DNA reads as TGTGCCAGCAGTCTGGGGCAGGCAAATCAGCCCCAGCATTTT. Protein product: CASSLGQANQPQHF. Together with reference TRBV2 and TRBJ1-5, the CDR3 gives the full variable domain: EPEVTQTPSHQVTQMGQEVILRCVPISNHLYFYWYRQILGQKVEFLVSFYNNEISEKSEIFDDQFSVERPDGSNFTLKIRSTKLEDSAMYFCASSLGQANQPQHFGDGTRLSIL.

The V call is TRBV2, the J call TRBJ2-2; weak D call: TRBD1 (5 bases). This CDR3 contains 16 residues. V dropped 3 bases and J dropped 1 base, with 12 bases sitting between them. Germline CDR1 is SNHLY and CDR2 is FYNNEI. The CDR3 here is CASSEGQGVNTGELFF. The CDR3, as DNA: TGTGCCAGCAGTGAGGGGCAGGGCGTGAACACCGGGGAGCTGTTTTTT.

About this clone itself: Other nucleotide sequences from this sample produce the same CDR3. The chain is built from TRBV10-3 and TRBJ2-7, with D perhaps TRBD1 (5 bases). Trimming left V 0 bases short and J 1 base short, with 7 bases between. The CDR3 extends over 14 amino acids. CDR1 and CDR2 from the germline V gene are ENHRY and SYGVKD. CDR3 protein: CAISESPGSYEQYF. The DNA of the CDR3 is TGTGCCATCAGTGAGTCGCCAGGGTCCTACGAGCAGTACTTC.

The CDR3 here is CASSPGGMRETQYF. In nucleotides, the CDR3 is TGTGCCAGCAGTCCGGGGGGCATGCGAGAGACCCAGTACTTC. The V gene is TRBV6-5, the J gene TRBJ2-5, with D perhaps TRBD2 (7 bases). The V gene lost 5 bases and the J gene lost 4 bases, with 14 bases spanning the gap. CDR3 length equals 14 residues. Germline V gives CDR1 MNHEY, CDR2 SVGAGI.

V is TRBV6-5 and J is TRBJ2-1, with 12 bases lining up with TRBD2. The CDR3 consists of 14 residues. V dropped 6 bases and J dropped 6; count of bases not matched to a gene: 3. Germline CDR1 MNHEY, CDR2 SVGAGI. CDR3 region: CASSPTSGGNEQFF. For the CDR3, the DNA is TGTGCCAGCAGCCCGACTAGCGGGGGCAATGAGCAGTTCTTC.

The chain joins TRBV6-5 to TRBJ2-7, with 7 bases matching TRBD1. The CDR3 consists of 13 residues. Germline CDR1 reads MNHEY; CDR2 reads SVGAGI. V dropped 6 bases and J dropped 5; count of bases not matched to a gene: 7. CDR3 sequence: CASRIDRVDEQYF. CDR3 DNA: TGTGCCAGCAGGATCGACAGGGTCGACGAGCAGTACTTC.

A few counts support this clone. The chain links TRBV6-1 to TRBJ1-1; TRBD1 is a possible D gene (5 bases). The CDR3 is 15 residues long. V was cut by 3 bases and J by 2 bases, with 13 bases left in between. CDR1 and CDR2 from the germline V gene are MNHNS and SASEGT. The CDR3 here is CASSDHRTDNTEAFF. CDR3 bases: TGTGCCAGCAGTGACCACAGGACCGACAACACTGAAGCTTTCTTT.

The J gene is TRBJ1-1, the V gene TRBV10-3, with 10 bases fitting TRBD1. The V segment lost 8 bases and the J segment 9 bases; nucleotides outside the gene matches: 6. The CDR3 has 12 amino acids. Germline CDR1 reads ENHRY; CDR2 reads SYGVKD. DNA of the CDR3: TGTGCCATCGGACAGGGGGGGAGACAAGCTTTCTTT. It codes for CAIGQGGRQAFF.

In nucleotides, the CDR3 is TGTGCCAGCAGGGAGCTTTATAGCAATCAGCCCCAGCATTTT. Translation gives CASRELYSNQPQHF. The V call is TRBV2, the J call TRBJ1-5; D uncertain. The CDR3 runs 14 residues. Germline CDR1 reads SNHLY; CDR2 reads FYNNEI. Between the trimmed V and J ends, which lost 6 bases and 0 bases, there was a span of 9 bases.

The CDR3 here is CAIRSDRADTTDTQYF. In nucleotides, the CDR3 is TGTGCCATCAGATCGGACAGGGCGGACACCACAGATACGCAGTATTTT. The V call is TRBV10-3, the J call TRBJ2-3; 8 bases match TRBD1. V trimming: 6 bases; J trimming: 2 bases; junction bases outside the gene matches: 10. The CDR3 runs 16 residues. CDR1 is ENHRY, CDR2 SYGVKD, per germline.

The V call is TRBV28, the J call TRBJ1-1; 9 bases align to TRBD1. V was clipped by 10 bases and J by 6 bases; unmatched bases: 3. Germline CDR1 is MDHEN and CDR2 is SYDVKM. CDR3 length: 11 amino acids. CDR3 in amino acids: CATGQGSEAFF. DNA of the CDR3: TGTGCCACGGGACAGGGCTCTGAAGCTTTCTTT.

J is TRBJ2-4 and V is TRBV9; D perhaps matches TRBD1 (6 bases). The length of the CDR3 is 13 residues. V gave up 7 bases and J gave up 7 bases, with 15 bases separating them. CDR1 and CDR2 (germline): SGDLS, YYNGEE. Here the CDR3 DNA reads TGTGCCAGCTCTCCCCGTCAGGGGAACATTCAGTACTTC. Translation: CASSPRQGNIQYF.

The V and J genes are TRBV6-5 and TRBJ2-7; possibly TRBD1 for D (6 bases). The CDR3 is 13 residues long. Germline V gene data show CDR1 as MNHEY and CDR2 as SVGAGI. V gave up 5 bases and J gave up 9 bases, with 17 bases separating them. This CDR3 is CASSTGQNTGQYF. The DNA for the CDR3 is TGTGCCAGCAGTACCGGACAGAACACGGGGCAGTACTTC.

This rearrangement joins TRBV11-2 to TRBJ2-7; D is uncertain. V lost 5 bases and J 3 bases, leaving 8 bases between the germline ends. The germline gives CDR1 SGHAT, CDR2 FQNNGV. The CDR3 is 12 amino acids. CDR3 nucleotides: TGTGCCAGCAGCCGAGACAACTACGAGCAGTACTTC. It is translated as CASSRDNYEQYF. The variable domain in full, with the rest retrieved from reference TRBV11-2 and TRBJ2-7, is EAGVAQSPRYKIIEKRQSVAFWCNPISGHATLYWYQQILGQGPKLLIQFQNNGVVDDSQLPKDRFSAERLKGVDSTLKIQPAKLEDSAVYLCASSRDNYEQYFGPGTRLTVT.

This clone occurred once. The rearrangement joins TRBV12-3 or TRBV12-4 to TRBJ2-3; D is ambiguous. V was trimmed by 2 bases and J by 4 bases, leaving 4 bases between them. The CDR3 is 12 residues long. Here the CDR3 DNA reads TGTGCCAGCAGTTTAACGGCAGATACGCAGTATTTT. This encodes CASSLTADTQYF.

CDR3 sequence (DNA): TGTGCCAGCTCACCACAGAATGCGGACTCTGGAAACACCATATATTTT. This translates into CASSPQNADSGNTIYF. This sequence joins TRBV18 and TRBJ1-3, with D unclear. CDR1 is KGHSH and CDR2 is LQKENI in the germline V gene. The length of the CDR3 is 16 residues. V dropped 1 base and J dropped 0 bases, with 10 bases sitting between them. Supplemented by reference TRBV18 and TRBJ1-3, the full variable domain reads NAGVMQNPRHLVRRRGQEARLRCSPMKGHSHVYWYRQLPEEGLKFMVYLQKENIIDESGMPKERFSAEFPKEGPSILRIQQVVRGDSAAYFCASSPQNADSGNTIYFGEGSWLTVV.

This sequence joins TRBV29-1 and TRBJ2-2; D unclear. The CDR3 runs to 15 residues. Trimming stripped 3 bases from V and 0 bases from J, with 11 bases between. CDR1 is SQVTM, CDR2 ANQGSEA, per germline. The CDR3 coding sequence is TGCAGCGTTGACGCAGGCGCAACGAACACCGGGGAGCTGTTTTTT. Protein product: CSVDAGATNTGELFF.

The gene calls are TRBV5-4 and TRBJ1-3; 7 positions match TRBD1. The CDR3 runs to 15 residues. The V segment lost 2 bases and the J segment 0 bases; nucleotides outside the gene matches: 2. Germline values: CDR1 SGHNT, CDR2 YYREEE (reference sequence). The CDR3 spells CASSFGQASGNTIYF. In DNA form, the CDR3 reads TGTGCCAGCAGCTTCGGACAGGCCTCTGGAAACACCATATATTTT.

The chain links TRBV5-1 to TRBJ2-2; 7 positions match TRBD1. V was clipped by 7 bases and J by 0 bases; unmatched bases: 6. Germline V lookup: CDR1 SGHRS, CDR2 YFSETQ. The CDR3 is 15 residues long. CDR3 protein: CASGLGGANTGELFF. For the CDR3, the DNA is TGCGCCAGCGGTCTAGGGGGCGCGAACACCGGGGAGCTGTTTTTT.

This chain joins TRBV7-9 and TRBJ1-4; TRBD1 is a possible D gene (6 bases). Germline loops: CDR1 SEHNR, CDR2 FQNEAQ (reference sequence). The CDR3 contains 16 residues. Trimming shortened V by 1 base and J by 8 bases, and 17 bases separated the two germline ends. The CDR3 DNA follows: TGTGCCAGCAGCTTAGAGGGCCGCCAGGGGAGAGAAAAACTGTTTTTT. Its protein is CASSLEGRQGREKLFF.

The rearrangement joins TRBV6-5 to TRBJ1-1, with D possibly being TRBD1 (6 bases). The CDR3 contains 13 residues. The germline gives CDR1 MNHEY, CDR2 SVGAGI. V lost 6 bases and J 3 bases, leaving 11 bases between the germline ends. This chain's CDR3 is CASSHRADTEAFF. The CDR3, as DNA: TGTGCCAGCAGCCACAGGGCTGACACTGAAGCTTTCTTT.

The genes are TRBV15 and TRBJ2-1, with a possible D match to TRBD1 (6 bases). Between the trimmed V and J ends, which lost 8 bases and 4 bases, there was a span of 15 bases. CDR1 is LNHNV and CDR2 is YYDKDF in the germline V gene (reference sequence). This CDR3 spans 14 amino acids. The CDR3, as DNA: TGTGCCACCCAGATAGGGGGACCATACAATGAGCAGTTCTTC. Residues: CATQIGGPYNEQFF.

V usage is TRBV15 and J usage is TRBJ1-2, with 7 bases lining up with TRBD1. With V trimmed by 2 bases and J by 8 bases, 2 bases remained unmatched. Germline V gene data show CDR1 as LNHNV and CDR2 as YYDKDF (reference sequence). This CDR3 region has 12 residues. The CDR3 bases are TGTGCCACCAGCAGACAAGGGGGCGGCTACACCTTC. It is translated as CATSRQGGGYTF. The complete variable domain, with remaining parts taken from reference TRBV15 and TRBJ1-2, reads DAMVIQNPRYQVTQFGKPVTLSCSQTLNHNVMYWYQQKSSQAPKLLFHYYDKDFNNEADTPDNFQSRRPNTSFCFLDIRSPGLGDTAMYLCATSRQGGGYTFGSGTRLTVV.

The V gene is TRBV19, the J gene TRBJ1-5; TRBD1 might be the D (6 bases). Germline-derived CDR1 and CDR2 are LNHDA and SQIVND (reference sequence). The CDR3 length is 15 residues. Trimming took 6 bases from V and 2 from J, leaving 14 bases between them. The CDR3 is CASSLPRGRNQPQHF. The CDR3 coding sequence is TGTGCCAGTAGCTTACCCAGGGGTCGCAATCAGCCCCAGCATTTT. Together with reference TRBV19 and TRBJ1-5, the CDR3 gives the full variable domain: DGGITQSPKYLFRKEGQNVTLSCEQNLNHDAMYWYRQDPGQGLRLIYYSQIVNDFQKGDIAEGYSVSREKKESFPLTVTSAQKNPTAFYLCASSLPRGRNQPQHFGDGTRLSIL.

The V call is TRBV12-5, the J call TRBJ1-1; 7 positions agree with TRBD1. CDR3 length: 14 residues. With V trimmed by 4 bases and J by 1 base, 3 bases remained unmatched. Per germline, CDR1 LGHNT and CDR2 FRNRAP. In DNA, the CDR3 is TGTGCTAGTGGTTCGGGGACAGCGAACACTGAAGCTTTCTTT. Encoded protein: CASGSGTANTEAFF.

The genes are TRBV30 and TRBJ1-2; no clear D gene. With 0 bases removed from V and 4 bases from J, the gap between germline ends came to 12 bases. CDR3 size: 14 residues. The germline gives CDR1 GTSNPN, CDR2 SVGIG (reference sequence). CDR3 DNA sequence: TGTGCCTGGAGTGTACTGCACGCTTCCTATGGCTACACCTTC. This codes for CAWSVLHASYGYTF.

The chain is built from TRBV19 and TRBJ2-4, with TRBD2 as a possible D gene (7 bases). With 3 bases removed from V and 8 bases from J, the gap between germline ends came to 11 bases. Germline CDR1 is LNHDA and CDR2 is SQIVND (reference sequence). The CDR3 sequence is 13 residues long. CDR3 DNA sequence: TGTGCCAGTAGTATTACAGGGAGGGACATTCAGTACTTC. This gives the protein CASSITGRDIQYF.

V usage is TRBV18 and J usage is TRBJ1-1; TRBD1 is a possible D gene (5 bases). Germline V gene lookup returns CDR1 KGHSH and CDR2 LQKENI. This CDR3 region has 16 residues. V lost 1 base and J 1 base, leaving 13 bases between the germline ends. Written as DNA, the CDR3 is TGTGCCAGCTCACCACGGGGGGGTGACTCGAACACTGAAGCTTTCTTT. Its translation: CASSPRGGDSNTEAFF.

V usage is TRBV4-1 and J usage is TRBJ1-1; D unresolved. V lost 0 bases and J lost 3, with 11 bases in between. Germline V gene sequence: CDR1 MGHRA, CDR2 YSYEKL. The CDR3 has 15 amino acids. The CDR3 DNA is TGCGCCAGCAGCCAAGATTTATCTCTGTACACTGAAGCTTTCTTT. Translated: CASSQDLSLYTEAFF.

The gene calls are TRBV30 and TRBJ2-7, with 8 bases matching TRBD1. Germline CDR1 and CDR2: GTSNPN and SVGIG (reference sequence). This CDR3 has 15 residues. V lost 4 bases and J lost 0; bases outside the gene matches: 8. CDR3 sequence reads: CAWNGPGQASYEQYF. Here the CDR3 DNA reads TGTGCCTGGAACGGGCCGGGACAGGCCTCCTACGAGCAGTACTTC.

The V and J genes are TRBV13 and TRBJ1-2, with D possibly being TRBD1 (6 bases). V was trimmed by 6 bases and J by 4 bases, leaving 15 bases between them. CDR3 length: 14 amino acids. Germline CDR1 reads PRHDT; CDR2 reads FYEKMQ (reference sequence). CDR3 residues: CASSRLQTGYGYTF. The DNA of the CDR3 is TGTGCCAGCAGTCGATTGCAGACAGGCTATGGCTACACCTTC. Variable domain in full (rest from reference TRBV13 and TRBJ1-2): AAGVIQSPRHLIKEKRETATLKCYPIPRHDTVYWYQQGPGQDPQFLISFYEKMQSDKGSIPDRFSAQQFSDYHSELNMSSLELGDSALYFCASSRLQTGYGYTFGSGTRLTVV.

Regarding this clone: This CDR3 is also generated by other DNA sequences in the sample. The V gene is TRBV29-1, the J gene TRBJ2-4; 9 bases align to TRBD1. After removal of 4 bases from V and 5 bases from J, the junction contained 0 bases not matched to a gene. The CDR3 consists of 12 residues. Germline values: CDR1 SQVTM, CDR2 ANQGSEA. DNA for the CDR3: TGCAGCGTTGGACAGGGGGAAAACATTCAGTACTTC. Translating gives CSVGQGENIQYF.